This T cell receptor (beta chain) was retrieved from a study of shared clonotypes between healthy human individuals. Whole-study findings and limits: Limited genetic and exposure-history diversity came from having few donors.

After removal of 4 bases from V and 2 bases from J, the junction contained 5 bases not matched to a gene. The CDR3 length is 15 residues. The germline gives CDR1 SGHTA, CDR2 FQGTGA. Unsorted PBMC DNA went through sequencing on ten immunoSEQ deep assay plates. In the source study's methods: Junction-only sequences without quality scores were provided by ImmunoSEQ, so filtering was different. This table comes from immunoSEQ multiplex PCR, and its TCRdb copy is limited to in-frame clones, with some not included. The D gene and trimming were derived from the DNA, and the V and J assignments and clone size from that table. The repertoire holds more than 450,000 clones, with about four fifths as singletons. Of note for this clone: Its antigen is currently unknown.

V usage is TRBV7-3 and J usage is TRBJ2-3, with 8 bases that match TRBD1. Sequencing used PBMCs. The origin of this receptor is a woman in her thirties or forties in good health. Some clones in this sample may be carry-over from other donors' samples. The CDR3 nucleotides read TGTGCCAGCAGCTCGGACAGGGAACCCACAGATACGCAGTATTTT. It is translated as CASSSDREPTDTQYF. Based on the CDR3 plus reference TRBV7-3 and TRBJ2-3, the full variable domain is GAGVSQTPSNKVTEKGKYVELRCDPISGHTALYWYRQSLGQGPEFLIYFQGTGAADDSGLPNDRFFAVRPEGSVSTLKIQRTERGDSAVYLCASSSDREPTDTQYFGPGTRLTVL.